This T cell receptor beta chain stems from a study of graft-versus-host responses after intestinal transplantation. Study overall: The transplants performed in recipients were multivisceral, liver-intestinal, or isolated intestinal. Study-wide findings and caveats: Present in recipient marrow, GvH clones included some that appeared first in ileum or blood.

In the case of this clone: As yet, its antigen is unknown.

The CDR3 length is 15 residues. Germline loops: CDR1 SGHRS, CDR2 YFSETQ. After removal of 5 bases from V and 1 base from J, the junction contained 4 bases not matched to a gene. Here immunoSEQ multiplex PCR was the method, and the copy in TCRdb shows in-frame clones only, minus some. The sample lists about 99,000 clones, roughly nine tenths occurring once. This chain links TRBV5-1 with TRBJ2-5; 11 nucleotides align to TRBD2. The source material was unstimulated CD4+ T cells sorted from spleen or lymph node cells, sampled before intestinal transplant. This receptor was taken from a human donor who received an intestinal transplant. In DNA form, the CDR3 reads TGCGCCAGCAGACGTAGCGGGAGGGCCCAAGAGACCCAGTACTTC. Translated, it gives CASRRSGRAQETQYF.